Described below is a single TCR beta chain sequence and its context. Antigen specificity is unknown. CD4+ T cells were isolated after roughly nine days of culture. PCR-confirmed SARS-CoV-2 infection occurred in the person between March and December 2020. As their vaccination, participants received two doses of either BNT162b2 or mRNA-1273. IL-2 medium supplanted half the medium on days 3 and 7. Generated by immunoSEQ multiplex PCR, the TCRdb table keeps only in-frame clones and is missing some. Of about 34,000 clones in the sample, about three quarters are singletons; the top ten hold 6.6%. The sample originates from a study of vaccination effects on CD4 cells after COVID-19. The overall study: In the ViraFEST assay, antigen-specific CD4+ clonotypes were identified by expansion after peptide-pool stimulation. Once vaccinated, a few convalescent patients were sampled both early and late afterward.

The CDR3 consists of 16 residues. Germline CDR1 reads GTSNPN; CDR2 reads SVGIG (reference sequence). V shed 3 bases and J 1 base; nucleotides not matched to a gene: 11. Study-wide points: Infection-derived and vaccine-derived clones contracted markedly late after vaccination.

The chain joins TRBV30 to TRBJ2-7; the match to TRBD1 covers 8 bases. Here the sequenced sample was CD4+ T cells from PBMCs cultured without peptide, taken after COVID-19 vaccination. This TCR derives from a human donor who had a prior SARS-CoV-2 infection. The CDR3 is CAWSQGAQTLSYEQYF. CDR3 DNA: TGTGCCTGGAGCCAGGGGGCACAGACCTTGTCCTACGAGCAGTACTTC.